The clone carrying this TCR beta chain has a handful of counts. Total RNA was extracted at no less than 6 micrograms per sample. The sample originates from a study of blood T cells in healthy people across ages. V was pared by 5 bases and J by 1 base, with 11 bases between. From germline, CDR1 is SGHVS and CDR2 FQNEAQ. The CDR3 sequence is 14 residues long. The use of a sample-barcoded 5' primer and a J-beta primer mix characterized a second PCR of 7 to 11 cycles. TCRdb reprocessed the 5' RACE reads with MiXCR, giving one entry per CDR3 protein. Here the sample spans hundreds of thousands of distinct CDR3 sequences, under 30% being singletons.

The sequencing input was blood. V gene TRBV7-8 combines with J gene TRBJ1-1; D is unresolved. The sequence came from a woman at least 80 years old in good health. The chain's CDR3 is CASSVETWNTEAFF. The DNA for the CDR3 is TGTGCCAGCAGCGTCGAGACTTGGAACACTGAAGCTTTCTTT.